The present TCR beta chain was sequenced within a study of cytomegalovirus exposure and HLA in healthy donors (dated by TCRdb to 2015 to 2018). The study in broad terms: According to a later analysis, the roughly 120 validation repertoires were produced on the same platform as the 700 or so repertoires of the first cohort. The study was designed to test whether signatures of past pathogen exposure could be identified by cataloging public T cell receptors. A separate validation cohort of approximately 120 different subjects was used in addition to the roughly 620-subject first cohort. To predict cytomegalovirus infection status, the study combined high-throughput TCR immunosequencing, statistical association of individual TCRs with disease status, and machine learning.

The paper as a whole reports these results and caveats: The study gave a list of some 150 TCR beta chains associated with cytomegalovirus. In a later analysis, TCRs clustered in the first cohort were found to also tend to co-occur in the roughly 120 validation repertoires, with approximately 94% of cluster scores above 0. The classifier was reported to diagnose cytomegalovirus status with high specificity and sensitivity in both the original cohort and the validation cohort. The authors suggested that the approach could potentially be extended to other disease states and immunological phenotypes. All 120 or so repertoires were used to score co-occurrence in the validation cohort in a later analysis, because that analysis had no HLA typing for the cohort. While some public TCRs were present in many individuals, most TCR sequences turned up only very rarely across donors. In vitro tests confirmed that a few of the cytomegalovirus-associated TCR beta chains recognize cytomegalovirus antigens.

The CDR3 has 16 amino acids, counting the end cysteine and phenylalanine. The retained sequence is limited to the CDR3, 48 bases, with the frame set at the first base. Via the germline V gene, CDR1 is SGHRS and CDR2 YFSETQ. The V and J ends are trimmed by 4 bases and 0 bases, leaving 16 bases between them. Libraries were prepared through the immunoSEQ multiplex PCR assay. The published analysis was carried out like this. A statistical classification framework was built to diagnose cytomegalovirus status from the catalog of TCR beta chain sequences. The source is immuneACCESS, and TCRdb retained only in-frame sequences with V and J called. Part of the clones is not carried over; for the studies checked, unresolved V genes explain less than half of this, and the remainder is unexplained. V, J and clone size derive from that table, while D and trimming were established from the DNA sequence. In all, the sample holds about 300,000 clones, and 88% of those were seen once. The leading ten clones occupy approximately 0.88% of the sample.

Donors formed part of the validation cohort, which comprised about 120 subjects and was distinct from the first cohort of 666 subjects. As for this clone: Its recognized antigen is unknown. No much larger clone exists at a distance of one base, and base qualities are not known.

The sample consisted of PBMCs. The clonotype was recovered from a young woman in good health and CMV-seronegative. The rearranged chain carries TRBV5-1 and TRBJ1-1; TRBD1 is perhaps the D gene, given 5 matching bases. The CDR3: CASSTLGGNMNTEAFF. The nucleotides read TGCGCCAGCAGCACGCTGGGGGGGAATATGAACACTGAAGCTTTCTTT.